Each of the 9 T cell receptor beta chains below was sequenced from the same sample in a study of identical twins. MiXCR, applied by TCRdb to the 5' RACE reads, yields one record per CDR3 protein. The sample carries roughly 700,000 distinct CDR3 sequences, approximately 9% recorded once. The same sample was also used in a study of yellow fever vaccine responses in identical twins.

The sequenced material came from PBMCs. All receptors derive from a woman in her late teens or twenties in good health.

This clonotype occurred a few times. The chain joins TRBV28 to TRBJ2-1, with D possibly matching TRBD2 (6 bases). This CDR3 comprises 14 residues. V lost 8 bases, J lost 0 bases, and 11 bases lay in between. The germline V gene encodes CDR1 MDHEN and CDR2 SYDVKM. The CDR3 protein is CASVPGSSYNEQFF. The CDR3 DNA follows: TGTGCCAGCGTTCCCGGGAGCTCCTACAATGAGCAGTTCTTC.

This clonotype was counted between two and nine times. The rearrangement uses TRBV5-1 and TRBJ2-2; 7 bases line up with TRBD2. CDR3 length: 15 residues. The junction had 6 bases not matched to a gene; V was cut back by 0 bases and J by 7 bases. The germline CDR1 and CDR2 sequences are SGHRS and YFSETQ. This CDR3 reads CASSLEGGPGGELFF. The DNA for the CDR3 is TGCGCCAGCAGCTTGGAGGGAGGGCCCGGCGGGGAGCTGTTTTTT.

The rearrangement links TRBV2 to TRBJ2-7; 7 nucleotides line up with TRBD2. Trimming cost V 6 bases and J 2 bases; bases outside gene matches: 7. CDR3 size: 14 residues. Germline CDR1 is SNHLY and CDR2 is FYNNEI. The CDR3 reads CASRDTSATYEQYF. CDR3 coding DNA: TGTGCCAGCAGAGATACTAGCGCCACCTACGAGCAGTACTTC.

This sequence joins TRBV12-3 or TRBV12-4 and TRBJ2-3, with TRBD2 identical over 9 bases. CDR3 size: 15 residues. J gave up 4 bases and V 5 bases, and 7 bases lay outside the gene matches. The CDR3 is CASSIDSGRPDTQYF. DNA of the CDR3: TGTGCCAGCAGTATAGATAGCGGGAGACCAGATACGCAGTATTTT.

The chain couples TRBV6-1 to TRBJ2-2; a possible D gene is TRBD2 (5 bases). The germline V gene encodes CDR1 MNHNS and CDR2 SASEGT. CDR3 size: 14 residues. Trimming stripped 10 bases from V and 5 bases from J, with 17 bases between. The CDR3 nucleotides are TGTGCCACCGAACGAGGGTCCGGGACCGGGGAGCTGTTTTTT. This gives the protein CATERGSGTGELFF.

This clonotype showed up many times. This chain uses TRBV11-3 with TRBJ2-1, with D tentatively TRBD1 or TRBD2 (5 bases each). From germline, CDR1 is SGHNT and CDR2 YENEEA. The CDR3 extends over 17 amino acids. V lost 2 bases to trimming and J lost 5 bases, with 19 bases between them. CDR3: CASSLNLRVGPNNEQFF. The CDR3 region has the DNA TGTGCCAGCAGCTTAAACCTTCGAGTGGGACCCAACAATGAGCAGTTCTTC.

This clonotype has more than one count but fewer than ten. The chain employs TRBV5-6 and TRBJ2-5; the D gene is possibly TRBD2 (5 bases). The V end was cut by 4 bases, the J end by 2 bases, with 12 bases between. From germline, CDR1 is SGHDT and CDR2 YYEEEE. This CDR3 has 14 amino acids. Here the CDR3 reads CASSQPGLQETQYF. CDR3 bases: TGTGCCAGCAGCCAGCCGGGGTTGCAAGAGACCCAGTACTTC.

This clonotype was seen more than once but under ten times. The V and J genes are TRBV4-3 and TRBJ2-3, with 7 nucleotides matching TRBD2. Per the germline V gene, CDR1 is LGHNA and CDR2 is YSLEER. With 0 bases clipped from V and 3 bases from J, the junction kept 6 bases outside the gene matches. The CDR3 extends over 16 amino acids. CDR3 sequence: CASSQDGRRGTDTQYF. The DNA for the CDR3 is TGCGCCAGCAGCCAAGACGGGCGGCGGGGGACAGATACGCAGTATTTT.

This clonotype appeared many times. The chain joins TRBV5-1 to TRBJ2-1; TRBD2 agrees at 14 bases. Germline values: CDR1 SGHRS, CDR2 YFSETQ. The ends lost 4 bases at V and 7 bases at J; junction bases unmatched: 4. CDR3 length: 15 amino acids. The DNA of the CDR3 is TGCGCCAGCAGCCAGACTAGCGGGGGGGCGAATGAGCAGTTCTTC. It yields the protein CASSQTSGGANEQFF.